This T cell receptor beta chain was identified during a study of blood T cell repertoires in COVID-19. V gave up 4 bases and J gave up 4 bases; unmatched junction bases: 4. The CDR3 has 15 amino acids. Germline V gives CDR1 LGHNA, CDR2 YSLEER. Produced via immunoSEQ multiplex PCR; TCRdb's table is partial and in-frame only. This sample yields about 250,000 clones, of which around 88% are seen a single time; around 8.1% belongs to the top ten. This TCR derives from a man aged 40-49 years with active or convalescent COVID-19. J is TRBJ1-2 and V is TRBV4-3; TRBD1 agrees at 12 bases. Source material: peripheral blood. The CDR3 DNA is TGCGCCAGCAGCCGGGACAGGGGGCGCGGCTATGGCTACACCTTC. Translated, it gives CASSRDRGRGYGYTF.